This T cell receptor beta chain appears in the sequencing data of a study of CXCR3-negative and CXCR3-positive naive CD8 T cells. Study-wide results and caveats: Comparably high diversity was seen in both naive subsets, and much lower diversity in memory CD8+ cells. Against CXCR3-negative naive cells, CXCR3-positive naive cells showed more hydrophobic TRB CDR3s. Naive CXCR3-positive and CXCR3-negative cells shared TRBV-TRBJ usage; memory cells diverged. Naive subsets had comparable surface CD5, so TRB CDR3 properties gauged TCR strength.

The germline CDR1 and CDR2 sequences are MDHEN and SYDVKM. This CDR3 is 15 amino acids long. On this clonotype: The target antigen is unknown.

In preparing the TRB cDNA libraries, 5' RACE with UMI labels was used. One entry per CDR3 protein, without DNA, is what TCRdb gives after re-calling the 5' RACE reads. This listing includes approximately 89,000 distinct CDR3 sequences. The chain carries TRBV28 and TRBJ2-1; the D call of TRBD2 rests on TCRdb alone, since no DNA is present to check it. Sequencing was carried out using naive CXCR3+ CD8+ T cells from blood. Documented subset: CD45RO-CCR7+CD27+CD95- naive CD8+ T cells expressing CXCR3 (TNR3+). The TCR comes from a human donor in good health. Some clones in this sample may be carry-over from other donors' samples. The CDR3 sequence: CAAAMGGRALDEQFF.